The clone carrying this T cell receptor beta chain was counted only a few times. The CDR3 is 13 residues long. Germline lookup yields CDR1 SQVTM and CDR2 ANQGSEA. V was clipped by 0 bases and J by 0 bases, with 5 bases between them. These data originate in a study of CD8+ T cells in alopecia areata. cDNA serving as the sequencing template came from extracted, reverse transcribed RNA. Here immunoSEQ multiplex PCR was the method, and the copy in TCRdb shows in-frame clones only, minus some. Altogether about 150,000 clones are present, around 47% being singletons, with the ten largest covering approximately 6.6%. It was from alopecia areata patients that lesional scalp punch biopsies and peripheral blood were collected.

The sequence was collected from a human donor with alopecia areata. The V call is TRBV29-1, the J call TRBJ1-1; D is uncertain. What was sequenced was CD4+ T cells sorted from blood. CDR3 residues: CSVEDQVNTEAFF. The CDR3 DNA reads as TGCAGCGTTGAAGATCAGGTGAACACTGAAGCTTTCTTT.